The clone carrying this T cell receptor (beta chain) was counted a few times. Its antigen remains unidentified. This sample is drawn from a study of cytomegalovirus exposure and HLA in healthy donors. PCR involved 60 Vbeta and 13 Jbeta primers. Repertoires were generated with immunoSEQ multiplex PCR, while TCRdb's copy carries only in-frame clones and drops some. The table records some 250,000 clones, about 80% of them present only once. Study-wide points: The study found most TCR sequences rare, yet found some public TCRs in many donors.

This CDR3 is built from 11 residues. V lost 8 bases, J lost 5 bases, and 10 bases lay in between. Germline V CDR1 and CDR2: LNHDA, SQIVND (reference sequence). The chain uses TRBV19 and TRBJ2-7; a weak D match, TRBD1 (5 bases). The clonotype originates from a middle-aged woman in good health and CMV-seropositive. The sequencing sample was made of PBMCs. DNA of the CDR3: TGTGCCAGTCAGGGTGCGAACGAGCAGTACTTC. Translation gives CASQGANEQYF.